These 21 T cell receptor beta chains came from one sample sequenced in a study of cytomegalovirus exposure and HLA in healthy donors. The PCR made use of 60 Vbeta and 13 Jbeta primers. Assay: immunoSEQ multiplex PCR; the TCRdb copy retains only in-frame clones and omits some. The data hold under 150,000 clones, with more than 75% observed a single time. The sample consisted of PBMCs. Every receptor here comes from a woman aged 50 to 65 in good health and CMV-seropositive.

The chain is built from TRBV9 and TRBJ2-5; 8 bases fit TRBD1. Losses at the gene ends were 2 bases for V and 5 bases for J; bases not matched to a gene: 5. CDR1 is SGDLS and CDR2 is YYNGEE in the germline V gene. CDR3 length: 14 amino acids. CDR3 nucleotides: TGTGCCAGCAGCGTCCGGACAGGGTGGGAGACCCAGTACTTC. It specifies CASSVRTGWETQYF.

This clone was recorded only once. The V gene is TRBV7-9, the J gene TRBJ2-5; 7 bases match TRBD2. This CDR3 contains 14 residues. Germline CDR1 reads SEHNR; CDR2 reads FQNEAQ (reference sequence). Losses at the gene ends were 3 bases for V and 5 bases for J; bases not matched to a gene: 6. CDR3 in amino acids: CASSFGTSVETQYF. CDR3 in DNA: TGTGCCAGCAGCTTTGGTACTAGCGTTGAGACCCAGTACTTC.

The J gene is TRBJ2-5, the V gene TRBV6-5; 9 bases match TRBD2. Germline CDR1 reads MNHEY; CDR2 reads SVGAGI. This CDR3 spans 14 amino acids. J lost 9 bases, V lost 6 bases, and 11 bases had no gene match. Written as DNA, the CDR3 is TGTGCCAGCAGCACAGTAGCGGGGGTGTACGCCCAGTACTTC. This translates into CASSTVAGVYAQYF.

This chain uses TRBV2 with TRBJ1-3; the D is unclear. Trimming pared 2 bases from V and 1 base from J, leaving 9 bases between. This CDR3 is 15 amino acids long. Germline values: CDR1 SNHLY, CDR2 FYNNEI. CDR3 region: CASSEWAGSGNTIYF. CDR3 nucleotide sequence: TGTGCCAGCAGTGAATGGGCAGGTTCTGGAAACACCATATATTTT.

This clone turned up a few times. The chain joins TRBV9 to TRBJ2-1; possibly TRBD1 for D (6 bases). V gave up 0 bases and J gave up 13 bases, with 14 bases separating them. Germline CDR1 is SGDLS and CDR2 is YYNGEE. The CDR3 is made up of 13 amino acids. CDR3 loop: CASSVEGDTGQFF. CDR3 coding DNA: TGTGCCAGCAGCGTAGAGGGGGACACCGGCCAGTTCTTC.

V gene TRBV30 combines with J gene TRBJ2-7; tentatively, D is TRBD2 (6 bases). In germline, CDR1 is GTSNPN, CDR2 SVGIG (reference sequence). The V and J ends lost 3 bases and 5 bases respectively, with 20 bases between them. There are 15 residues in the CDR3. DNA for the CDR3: TGTGCCTGGAGCCCCCGAGGGAGGACTGCCCACGAGCAGTACTTC. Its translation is CAWSPRGRTAHEQYF.

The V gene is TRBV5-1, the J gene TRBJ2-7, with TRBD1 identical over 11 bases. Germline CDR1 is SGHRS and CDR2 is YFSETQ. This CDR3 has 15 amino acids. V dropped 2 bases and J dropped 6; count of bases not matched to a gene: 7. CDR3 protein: CASSFGGQGASEQYF. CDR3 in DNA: TGCGCCAGCAGCTTTGGCGGACAGGGGGCGAGCGAGCAGTACTTC.

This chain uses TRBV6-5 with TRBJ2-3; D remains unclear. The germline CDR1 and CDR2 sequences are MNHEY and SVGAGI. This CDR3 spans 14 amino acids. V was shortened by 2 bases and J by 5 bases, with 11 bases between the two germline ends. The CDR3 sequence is CASSYRWSEDTQYF. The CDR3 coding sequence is TGTGCCAGCAGTTACAGATGGAGTGAAGATACGCAGTATTTT.

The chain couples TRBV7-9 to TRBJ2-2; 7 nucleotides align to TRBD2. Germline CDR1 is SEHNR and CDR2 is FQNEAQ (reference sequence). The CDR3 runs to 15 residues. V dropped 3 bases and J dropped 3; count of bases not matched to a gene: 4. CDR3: CASSLASGHTGELFF. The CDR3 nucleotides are TGTGCCAGCAGCTTGGCTAGCGGACACACCGGGGAGCTGTTTTTT.

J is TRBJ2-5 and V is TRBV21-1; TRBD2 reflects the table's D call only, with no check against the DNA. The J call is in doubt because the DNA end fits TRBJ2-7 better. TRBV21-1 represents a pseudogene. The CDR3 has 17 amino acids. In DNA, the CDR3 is TGTGCCAGCAGCAAAGATATCGGGAGGGCCGGTCTACACGAGCAGTACTTC. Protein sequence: CASSKDIGRAGLHEQYF.

The CDR3 nucleotides are TGTGCCAGCAGCTTGGATGGACTGCTCCCACCCCTCCACTTT. Residues: CASSLDGLLPPLHF. This chain connects TRBV11-2 to TRBJ1-6; D remains unclear. Trimming pared 3 bases from V and 11 bases from J, leaving 14 bases between. Germline lookup yields CDR1 SGHAT and CDR2 FQNNGV. The CDR3 has 14 amino acids.

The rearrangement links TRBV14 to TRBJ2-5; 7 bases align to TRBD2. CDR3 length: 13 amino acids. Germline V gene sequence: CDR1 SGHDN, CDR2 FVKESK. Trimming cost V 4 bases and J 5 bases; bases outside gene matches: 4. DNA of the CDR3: TGTGCCAGCAGCCCGGGAGGAGGGGAGACCCAGTACTTC. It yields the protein CASSPGGGETQYF.

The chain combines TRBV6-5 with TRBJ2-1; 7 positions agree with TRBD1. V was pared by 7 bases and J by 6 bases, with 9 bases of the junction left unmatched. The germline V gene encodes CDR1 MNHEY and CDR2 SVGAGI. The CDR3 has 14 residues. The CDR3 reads CASTLQGNTNEQFF. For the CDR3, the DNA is TGTGCCAGCACCCTACAGGGGAATACCAATGAGCAGTTCTTC.

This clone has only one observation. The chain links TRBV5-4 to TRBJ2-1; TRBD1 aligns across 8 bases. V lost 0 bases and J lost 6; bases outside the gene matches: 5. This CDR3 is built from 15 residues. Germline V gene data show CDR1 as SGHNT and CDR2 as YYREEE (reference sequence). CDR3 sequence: CASSLVQGVGNEQFF. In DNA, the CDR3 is TGTGCCAGCAGCTTGGTACAGGGGGTGGGCAATGAGCAGTTCTTC.

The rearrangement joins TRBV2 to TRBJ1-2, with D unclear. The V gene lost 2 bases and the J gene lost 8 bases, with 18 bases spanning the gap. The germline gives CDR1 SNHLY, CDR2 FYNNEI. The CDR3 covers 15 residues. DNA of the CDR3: TGTGCCAGCAGTGAACTCTCTCCCAGCCCGGAGGGCTACACCTTC. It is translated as CASSELSPSPEGYTF.

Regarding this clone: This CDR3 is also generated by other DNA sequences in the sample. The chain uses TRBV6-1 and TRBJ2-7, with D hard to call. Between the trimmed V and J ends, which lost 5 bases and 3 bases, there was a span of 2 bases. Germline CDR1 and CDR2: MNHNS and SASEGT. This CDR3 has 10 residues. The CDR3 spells CASSLYEQYF. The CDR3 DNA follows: TGTGCCAGCAGTCTCTACGAGCAGTACTTC.

For the CDR3, the DNA is TGTGCCAGCAGCACCAGCGGGGGGAACACCGGGGAGCTGTTTTTT. This sequence encodes CASSTSGGNTGELFF. The V gene is TRBV7-3, the J gene TRBJ2-2, with 8 nucleotides matching TRBD2. This CDR3 has 15 amino acids. The trim removed 5 bases at V and 1 base at J, leaving 3 bases unmatched. Germline lookup yields CDR1 SGHTA and CDR2 FQGTGA.

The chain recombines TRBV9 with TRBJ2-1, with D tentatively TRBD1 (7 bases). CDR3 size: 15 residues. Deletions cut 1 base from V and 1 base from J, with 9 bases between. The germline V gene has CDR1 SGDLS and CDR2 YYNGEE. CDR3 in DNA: TGTGCCAGCAGCGTACAGGGGGGATCCTACAATGAGCAGTTCTTC. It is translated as CASSVQGGSYNEQFF.

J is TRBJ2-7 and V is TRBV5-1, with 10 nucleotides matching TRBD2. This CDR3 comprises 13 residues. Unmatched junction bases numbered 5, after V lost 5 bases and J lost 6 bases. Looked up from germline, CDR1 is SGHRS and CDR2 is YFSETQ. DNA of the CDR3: TGCGCCAGCAGAAATCGGACTAGCGGCGAGCAGTACTTC. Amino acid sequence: CASRNRTSGEQYF.

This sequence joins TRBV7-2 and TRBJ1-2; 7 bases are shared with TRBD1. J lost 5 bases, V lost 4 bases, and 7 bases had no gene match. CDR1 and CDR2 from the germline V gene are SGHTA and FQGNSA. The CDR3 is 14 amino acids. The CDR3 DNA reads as TGTGCCAGCAGCTCGACCGGGACAGCTTATGGCTACACCTTC. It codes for CASSSTGTAYGYTF.

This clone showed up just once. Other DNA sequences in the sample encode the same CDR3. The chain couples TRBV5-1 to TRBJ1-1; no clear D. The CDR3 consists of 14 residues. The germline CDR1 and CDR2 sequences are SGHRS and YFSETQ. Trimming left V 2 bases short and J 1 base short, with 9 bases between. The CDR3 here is CASSLTSGNTEAFF. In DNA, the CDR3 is TGCGCCAGCAGCTTAACTTCAGGGAACACTGAAGCTTTCTTT.